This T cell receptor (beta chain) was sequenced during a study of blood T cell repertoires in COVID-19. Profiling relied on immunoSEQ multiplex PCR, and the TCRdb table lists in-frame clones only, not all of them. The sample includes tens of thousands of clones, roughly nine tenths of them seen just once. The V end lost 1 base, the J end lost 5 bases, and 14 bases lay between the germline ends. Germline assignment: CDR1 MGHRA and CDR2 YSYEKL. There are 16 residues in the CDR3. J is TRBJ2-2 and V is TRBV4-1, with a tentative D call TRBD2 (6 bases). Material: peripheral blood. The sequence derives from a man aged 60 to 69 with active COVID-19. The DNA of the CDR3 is TGCGCCAGCAGCCAAGGGTTTCCAGGGAGGACCGGGGAGCTGTTTTTT. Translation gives CASSQGFPGRTGELFF.